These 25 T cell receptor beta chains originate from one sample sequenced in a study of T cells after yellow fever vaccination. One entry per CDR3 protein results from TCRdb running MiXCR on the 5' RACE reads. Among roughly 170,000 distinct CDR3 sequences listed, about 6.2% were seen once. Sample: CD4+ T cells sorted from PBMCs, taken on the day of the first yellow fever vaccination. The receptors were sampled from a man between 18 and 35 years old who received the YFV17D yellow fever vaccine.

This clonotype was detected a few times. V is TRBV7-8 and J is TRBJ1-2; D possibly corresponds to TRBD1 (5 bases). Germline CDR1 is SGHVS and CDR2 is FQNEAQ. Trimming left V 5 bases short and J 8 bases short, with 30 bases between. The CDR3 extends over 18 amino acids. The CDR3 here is CASSPRGGALGPQAGYTF. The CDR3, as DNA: TGTGCCAGCAGCCCTAGGGGAGGGGCTTTAGGGCCACAAGCGGGCTACACCTTC.

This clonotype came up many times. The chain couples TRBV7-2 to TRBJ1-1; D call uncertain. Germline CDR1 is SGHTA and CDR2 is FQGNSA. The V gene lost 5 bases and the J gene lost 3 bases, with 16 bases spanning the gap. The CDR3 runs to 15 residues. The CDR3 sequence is CASSPEPIIYTEAFF. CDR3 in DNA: TGTGCCAGCAGCCCAGAGCCGATAATTTACACTGAAGCTTTCTTT.

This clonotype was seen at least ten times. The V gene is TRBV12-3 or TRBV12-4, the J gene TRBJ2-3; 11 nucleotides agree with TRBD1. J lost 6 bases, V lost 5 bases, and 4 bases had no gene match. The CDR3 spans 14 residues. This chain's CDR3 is CASSGQGARDTQYF. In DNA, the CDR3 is TGTGCCAGCAGTGGACAGGGGGCGCGCGATACGCAGTATTTT.

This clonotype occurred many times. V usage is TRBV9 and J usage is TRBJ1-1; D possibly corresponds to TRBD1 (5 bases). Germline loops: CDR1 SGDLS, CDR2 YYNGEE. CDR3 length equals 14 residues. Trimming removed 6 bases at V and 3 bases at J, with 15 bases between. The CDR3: CASNTGGKDTEAFF. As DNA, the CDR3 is TGTGCCAGCAACACGGGGGGGAAGGACACTGAAGCTTTCTTT.

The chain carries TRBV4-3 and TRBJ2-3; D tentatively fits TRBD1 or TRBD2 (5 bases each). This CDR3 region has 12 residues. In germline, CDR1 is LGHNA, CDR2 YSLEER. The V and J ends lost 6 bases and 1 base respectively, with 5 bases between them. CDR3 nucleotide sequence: TGCGCCAGCAGGGGGGGCACAGATACGCAGTATTTT. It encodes CASRGGTDTQYF.

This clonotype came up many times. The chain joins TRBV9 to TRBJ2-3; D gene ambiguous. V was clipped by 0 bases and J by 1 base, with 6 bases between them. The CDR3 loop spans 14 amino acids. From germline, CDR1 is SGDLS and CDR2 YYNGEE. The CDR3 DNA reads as TGTGCCAGCAGCGTAGGGGTGGGCACAGATACGCAGTATTTT. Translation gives CASSVGVGTDTQYF.

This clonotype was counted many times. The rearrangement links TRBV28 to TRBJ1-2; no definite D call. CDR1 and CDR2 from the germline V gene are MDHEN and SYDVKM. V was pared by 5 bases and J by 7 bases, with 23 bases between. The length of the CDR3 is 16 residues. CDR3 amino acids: CASSLHLSLGSRGYTF. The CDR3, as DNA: TGTGCCAGCAGTCTCCACCTTAGTCTGGGCAGCCGTGGCTACACCTTC.

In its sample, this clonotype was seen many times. This CDR3 reads CASSLGINNYGYTF. Here the CDR3 DNA reads TGTGCCAGCAGCTTAGGTATCAATAACTATGGCTACACCTTC. The chain recombines TRBV7-9 with TRBJ1-2; D unresolved. V lost 1 base and J lost 1, with 7 bases in between. Germline CDR1 reads SEHNR; CDR2 reads FQNEAQ (reference sequence). The CDR3 has 14 residues.

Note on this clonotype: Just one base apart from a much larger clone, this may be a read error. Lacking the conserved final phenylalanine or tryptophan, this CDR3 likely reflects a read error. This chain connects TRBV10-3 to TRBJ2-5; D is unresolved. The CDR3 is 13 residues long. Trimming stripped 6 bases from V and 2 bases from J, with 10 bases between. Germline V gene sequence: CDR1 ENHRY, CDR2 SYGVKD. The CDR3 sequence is CAISPRPQETQYY. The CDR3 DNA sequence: TGTGCCATCAGCCCCCGACCGCAAGAGACCCAGTACTAC.

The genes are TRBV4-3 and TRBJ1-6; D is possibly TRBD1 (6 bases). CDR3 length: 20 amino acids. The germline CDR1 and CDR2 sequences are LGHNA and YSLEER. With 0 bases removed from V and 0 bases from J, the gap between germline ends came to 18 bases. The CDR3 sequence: CASSQDQYLTGSSYNSPLHF. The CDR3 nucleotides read TGCGCCAGCAGCCAAGACCAATATCTTACAGGGAGCTCCTATAATTCACCCCTCCACTTT.

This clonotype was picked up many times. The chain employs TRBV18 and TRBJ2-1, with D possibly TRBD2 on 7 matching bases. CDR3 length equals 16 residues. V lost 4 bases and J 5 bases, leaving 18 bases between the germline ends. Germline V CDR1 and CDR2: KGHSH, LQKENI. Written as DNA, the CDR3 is TGTGCCAGCTCACTTTATTCCGGGGGGCCGAACAATGAGCAGTTCTTC. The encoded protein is CASSLYSGGPNNEQFF. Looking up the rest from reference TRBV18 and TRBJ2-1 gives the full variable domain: NAGVMQNPRHLVRRRGQEARLRCSPMKGHSHVYWYRQLPEEGLKFMVYLQKENIIDESGMPKERFSAEFPKEGPSILRIQQVVRGDSAAYFCASSLYSGGPNNEQFFGPGTRLTVL.

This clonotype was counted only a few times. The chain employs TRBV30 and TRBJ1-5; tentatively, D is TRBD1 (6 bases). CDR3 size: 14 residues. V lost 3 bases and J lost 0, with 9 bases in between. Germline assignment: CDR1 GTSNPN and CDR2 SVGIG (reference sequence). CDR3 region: CAWSQGYSNQPQHF. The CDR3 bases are TGTGCCTGGAGCCAGGGGTATAGCAATCAGCCCCAGCATTTT. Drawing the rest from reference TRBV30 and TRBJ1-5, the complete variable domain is SQTIHQWPATLVQPVGSPLSLECTVEGTSNPNLYWYRQAAGRGLQLLFYSVGIGQISSEVPQNLSASRPQDRQFILSSKKLLLSDSGFYLCAWSQGYSNQPQHFGDGTRLSIL.

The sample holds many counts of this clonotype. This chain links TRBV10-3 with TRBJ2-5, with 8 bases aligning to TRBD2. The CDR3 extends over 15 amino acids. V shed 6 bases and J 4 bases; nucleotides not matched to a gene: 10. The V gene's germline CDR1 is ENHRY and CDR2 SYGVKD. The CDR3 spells CAIRGSSGGTETQYF. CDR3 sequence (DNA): TGTGCCATCAGGGGGTCTTCGGGGGGGACAGAGACCCAGTACTTC.

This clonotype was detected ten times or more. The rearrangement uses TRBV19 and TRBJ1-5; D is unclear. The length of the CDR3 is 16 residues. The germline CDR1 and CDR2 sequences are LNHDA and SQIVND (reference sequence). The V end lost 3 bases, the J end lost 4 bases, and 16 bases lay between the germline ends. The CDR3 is CASSMEVPPLNQPQHF. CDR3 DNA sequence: TGTGCCAGTAGTATGGAGGTACCTCCTTTAAATCAGCCCCAGCATTTT.

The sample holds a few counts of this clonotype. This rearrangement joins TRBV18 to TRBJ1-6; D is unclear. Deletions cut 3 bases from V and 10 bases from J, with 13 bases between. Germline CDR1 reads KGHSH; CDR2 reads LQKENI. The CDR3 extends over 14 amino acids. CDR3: CASSPLDSDSPLHF. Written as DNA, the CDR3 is TGTGCCAGCTCACCCTTGGACTCGGACTCACCCCTCCACTTT. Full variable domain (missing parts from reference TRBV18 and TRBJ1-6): NAGVMQNPRHLVRRRGQEARLRCSPMKGHSHVYWYRQLPEEGLKFMVYLQKENIIDESGMPKERFSAEFPKEGPSILRIQQVVRGDSAAYFCASSPLDSDSPLHFGNGTRLTVT.

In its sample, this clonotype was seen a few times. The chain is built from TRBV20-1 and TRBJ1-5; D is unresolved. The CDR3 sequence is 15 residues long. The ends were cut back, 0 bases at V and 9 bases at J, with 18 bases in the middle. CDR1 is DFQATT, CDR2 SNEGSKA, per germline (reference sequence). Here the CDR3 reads CSARDAPSARWPQHF. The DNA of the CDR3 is TGCAGTGCTAGAGATGCCCCAAGCGCCAGATGGCCCCAGCATTTT.

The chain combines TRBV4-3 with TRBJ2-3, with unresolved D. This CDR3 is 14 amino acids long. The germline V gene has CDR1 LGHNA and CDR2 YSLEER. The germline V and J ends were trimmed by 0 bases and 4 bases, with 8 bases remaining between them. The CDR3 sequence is CASSQESTSDTQYF. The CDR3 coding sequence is TGCGCCAGCAGCCAAGAGTCTACCTCAGATACGCAGTATTTT.

CDR3 residues: CASSYRPGQSNSPLHF. CDR3 DNA: TGTGCCAGCAGTTACCGACCGGGCCAGTCTAATTCACCCCTCCACTTT. V usage is TRBV6-5 and J usage is TRBJ1-6; D gene unclear. The ends were cut back, 2 bases at V and 6 bases at J, with 14 bases in the middle. Germline CDR1 is MNHEY and CDR2 is SVGAGI. There are 16 residues in the CDR3.

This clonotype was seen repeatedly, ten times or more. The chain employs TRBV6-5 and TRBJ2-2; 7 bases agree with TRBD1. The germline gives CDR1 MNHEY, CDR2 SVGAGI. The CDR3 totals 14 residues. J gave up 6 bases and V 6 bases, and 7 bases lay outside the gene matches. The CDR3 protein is CASRQTGLAGELFF. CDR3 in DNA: TGTGCCAGCAGACAGACAGGGCTGGCCGGGGAGCTGTTTTTT.

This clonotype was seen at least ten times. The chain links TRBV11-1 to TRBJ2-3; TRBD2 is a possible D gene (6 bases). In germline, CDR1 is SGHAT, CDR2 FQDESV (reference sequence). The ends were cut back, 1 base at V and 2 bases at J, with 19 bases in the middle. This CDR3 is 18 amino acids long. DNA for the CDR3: TGTGCCAGCAGCTTAGGCCTGACTAGTGAGCTTCCCACAGATACGCAGTATTTT. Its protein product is CASSLGLTSELPTDTQYF.

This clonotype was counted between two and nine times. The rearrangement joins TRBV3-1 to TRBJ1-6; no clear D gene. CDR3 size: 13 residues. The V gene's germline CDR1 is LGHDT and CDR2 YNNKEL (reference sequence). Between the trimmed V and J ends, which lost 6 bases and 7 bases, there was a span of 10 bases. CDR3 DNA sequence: TGTGCCAGCAGAGGAGATGGGAATTCACCCCTCCACTTT. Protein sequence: CASRGDGNSPLHF. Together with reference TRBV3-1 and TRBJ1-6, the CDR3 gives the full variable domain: DTAVSQTPKYLVTQMGNDKSIKCEQNLGHDTMYWYKQDSKKFLKIMFSYNNKELIINETVPNRFSPKSPDKAHLNLHINSLELGDSAVYFCASRGDGNSPLHFGNGTRLTVT.

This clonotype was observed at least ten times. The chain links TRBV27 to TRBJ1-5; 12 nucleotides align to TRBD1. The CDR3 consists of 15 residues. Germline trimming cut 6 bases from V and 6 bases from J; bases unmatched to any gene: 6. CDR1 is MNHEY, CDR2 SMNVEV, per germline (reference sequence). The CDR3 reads CASSTGTGGFQPQHF. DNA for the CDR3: TGTGCCAGCAGCACCGGGACAGGGGGCTTTCAGCCCCAGCATTTT.

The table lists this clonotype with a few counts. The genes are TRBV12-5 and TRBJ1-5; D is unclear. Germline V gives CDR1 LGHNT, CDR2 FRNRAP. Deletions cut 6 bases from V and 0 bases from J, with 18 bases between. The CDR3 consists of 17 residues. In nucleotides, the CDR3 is TGTGCTAGTGGGGGAAGACGGCCGACGGATAGCAATCAGCCCCAGCATTTT. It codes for CASGGRRPTDSNQPQHF.

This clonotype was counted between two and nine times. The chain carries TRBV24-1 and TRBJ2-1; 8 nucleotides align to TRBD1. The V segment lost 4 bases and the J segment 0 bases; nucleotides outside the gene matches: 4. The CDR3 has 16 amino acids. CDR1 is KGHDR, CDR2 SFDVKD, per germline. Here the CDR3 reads CATSDPGQGSYNEQFF. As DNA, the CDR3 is TGTGCCACCAGTGACCCCGGACAGGGCTCCTACAATGAGCAGTTCTTC.

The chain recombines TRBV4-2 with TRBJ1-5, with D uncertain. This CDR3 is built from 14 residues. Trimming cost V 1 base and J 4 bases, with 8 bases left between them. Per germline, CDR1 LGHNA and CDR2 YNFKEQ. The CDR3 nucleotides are TGTGCCAGCAGCCAAGTGTCAATAAATCAGCCCCAGCATTTT. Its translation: CASSQVSINQPQHF.